The 9 T cell receptor beta chains below were found in one sample sequenced in a study of T cell repertoires in cytomegalovirus infection. From the reads, TCRdb called clonotypes with MiXCR, one entry per CDR3 protein. The table includes roughly 220,000 distinct CDR3 sequences, 38% detected once. Their antigens remain unidentified. The starting material was CD8+ T cells from cultured PBMCs, obtained from culture after CMV antigen stimulation. The receptor set was obtained from a human donor in good health (CMV status not recorded). Some clones in this sample may be carry-over from other donors' samples.

This clonotype came up a few times. The V gene is TRBV7-6, the J gene TRBJ1-5, with unresolved D. V was pared by 4 bases and J by 5 bases, with 15 bases between. CDR3 length: 15 residues. From germline, CDR1 is SGHVS and CDR2 FNYEAQ. The CDR3 bases are TGTGCCAGCAGCTCGGCGAACGGGCCTTATCAGCCCCAGCATTTT. This encodes CASSSANGPYQPQHF. The full variable domain, in which reference TRBV7-6 and TRBJ1-5 provide the parts outside the CDR3, is GAGVSQSPRYKVTKRGQDVALRCDPISGHVSLYWYRQALGQGPEFLTYFNYEAQQDKSGLPNDRFSAERPEGSISTLTIQRTEQRDSAMYRCASSSANGPYQPQHFGDGTRLSIL.

The chain couples TRBV11-2 to TRBJ2-5, with a possible D match to TRBD1 (6 bases). CDR1 is SGHAT and CDR2 is FQNNGV in the germline V gene. Trimming took off 2 bases at V and 2 bases at J, with 15 bases between the two ends. The CDR3 consists of 16 residues. The CDR3 region is CASSLLFGTPQETQYF. CDR3 sequence (DNA): TGTGCCAGCAGCTTATTATTCGGGACACCTCAAGAGACCCAGTACTTC.

This clonotype was seen only a few times. The chain combines TRBV7-9 with TRBJ1-2; D is ambiguous. V was shortened by 5 bases and J by 11 bases, with 18 bases between the two germline ends. CDR3 length: 13 residues. Germline lookup yields CDR1 SEHNR and CDR2 FQNEAQ (reference sequence). CDR3 amino acids: CASSPRPIGGYTF. The DNA for the CDR3 is TGTGCCAGCAGCCCAAGACCGATAGGCGGGTACACCTTC.

This chain links TRBV27 with TRBJ2-7; no clear D gene. This CDR3 is built from 15 residues. CDR1 and CDR2 (germline): MNHEY, SMNVEV (reference sequence). Deletions cut 0 bases from V and 1 base from J, with 10 bases between. The CDR3 spells CASSLSTGRSYEQYF. Written as DNA, the CDR3 is TGTGCCAGCAGTTTATCGACTGGACGGTCCTACGAGCAGTACTTC.

This clonotype was recorded a few times. The chain recombines TRBV7-9 with TRBJ2-1; 12 bases match TRBD1. Looked up from germline, CDR1 is SEHNR and CDR2 is FQNEAQ (reference sequence). The CDR3 is 17 amino acids. V lost 4 bases to trimming and J lost 2 bases; unmatched junction nucleotides: 6. The CDR3 protein is CASSSPRDRGPYNEQFF. In DNA, the CDR3 is TGTGCCAGCAGCTCGCCCCGGGACAGGGGGCCCTACAATGAGCAGTTCTTC.

This clonotype was observed a handful of times. The V and J genes are TRBV24-1 and TRBJ2-3; tentatively, D is TRBD1 or TRBD2 (5 bases each). CDR1 and CDR2 from the germline V gene are KGHDR and SFDVKD. The CDR3 contains 12 residues. V lost 9 bases and J 2 bases, leaving 8 bases between the germline ends. The CDR3 reads CATGTDTDTQYF. The CDR3 coding sequence is TGTGCCACCGGGACCGACACAGATACGCAGTATTTT.

V is TRBV11-2 and J is TRBJ2-7; the D is unclear. Trimming pared 5 bases from V and 7 bases from J, leaving 18 bases between. CDR3 length: 14 amino acids. CDR1 and CDR2 (germline): SGHAT, FQNNGV. CDR3 in DNA: TGTGCCAGCAGCCGGAGCCTCGTTAGTGGTGAGCAGTACTTC. Its protein is CASSRSLVSGEQYF.

The chain recombines TRBV19 with TRBJ1-5; 7 bases are a match to TRBD1. The V segment lost 6 bases and the J segment 6 bases; nucleotides outside the gene matches: 5. The CDR3 runs to 13 residues. Germline CDR1 LNHDA, CDR2 SQIVND (reference sequence). CDR3 region: CASRTGWAQPQHF. The CDR3, as DNA: TGTGCCAGTAGGACAGGGTGGGCTCAGCCCCAGCATTTT.

The table lists this clonotype with a few counts. V usage is TRBV7-4 and J usage is TRBJ2-7, with 10 bases identical to TRBD2. J lost 5 bases, V lost 6 bases, and 4 bases had no gene match. There are 13 residues in the CDR3. The germline gives CDR1 SGHVT, CDR2 SQSDAQ. This chain's CDR3 is CASRLAGEHEQYF. The DNA for the CDR3 is TGTGCCAGCAGGCTAGCGGGGGAACACGAGCAGTACTTC.